This TCR beta chain was identified during a study of blood T cell repertoires in COVID-19. Original analysis: Researchers report that nucleated cell counts were estimated from reference gene primer amplification. Measured with immunoSEQ multiplex PCR; TCRdb has only the in-frame clones, and not every one. That table gives V, J and clone size, and the DNA gave D and trimming. The profile shows 150,000 to 200,000 clones, about four fifths of them singletons. Losses at the gene ends were 4 bases for V and 10 bases for J; bases not matched to a gene: 10. The CDR3 sequence is 14 residues long. CDR1 is MNHNY, CDR2 SVGAGI, per germline (reference sequence).

V and J are TRBV6-6 and TRBJ1-2; the match to TRBD1 covers 9 bases. The sequenced sample consisted of peripheral blood. The clonotype originates from a woman aged 40 to 49 with COVID-19, enrolled during active disease. CDR3 sequence: CASSFHDRGNPYTF. CDR3 sequence (DNA): TGTGCCAGCAGTTTCCATGACAGGGGGAATCCCTACACCTTC.